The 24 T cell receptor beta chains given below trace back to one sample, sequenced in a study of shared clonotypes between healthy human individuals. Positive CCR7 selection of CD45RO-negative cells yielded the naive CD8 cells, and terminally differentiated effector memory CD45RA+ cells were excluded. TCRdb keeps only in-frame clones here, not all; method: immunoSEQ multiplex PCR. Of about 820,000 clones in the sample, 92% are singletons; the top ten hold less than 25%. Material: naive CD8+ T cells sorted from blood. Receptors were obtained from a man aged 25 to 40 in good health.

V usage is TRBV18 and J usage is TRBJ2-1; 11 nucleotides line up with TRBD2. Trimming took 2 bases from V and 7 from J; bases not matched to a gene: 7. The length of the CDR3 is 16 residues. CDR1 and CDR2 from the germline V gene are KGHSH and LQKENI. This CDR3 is CASSPTGLAGKNEQFF. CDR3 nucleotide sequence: TGTGCCAGCTCACCAACTGGACTAGCGGGTAAAAATGAGCAGTTCTTC.

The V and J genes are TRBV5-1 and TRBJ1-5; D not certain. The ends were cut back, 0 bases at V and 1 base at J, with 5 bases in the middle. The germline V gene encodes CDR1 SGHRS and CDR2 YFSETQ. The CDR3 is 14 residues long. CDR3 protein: CASSLGGSNQPQHF. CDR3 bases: TGCGCCAGCAGCTTGGGTGGCAGCAATCAGCCCCAGCATTTT. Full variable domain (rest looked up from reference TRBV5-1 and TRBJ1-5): KAGVTQTPRYLIKTRGQQVTLSCSPISGHRSVSWYQQTPGQGLQFLFEYFSETQRNKGNFPGRFSGRQFSNSRSEMNVSTLELGDSALYLCASSLGGSNQPQHFGDGTRLSIL.

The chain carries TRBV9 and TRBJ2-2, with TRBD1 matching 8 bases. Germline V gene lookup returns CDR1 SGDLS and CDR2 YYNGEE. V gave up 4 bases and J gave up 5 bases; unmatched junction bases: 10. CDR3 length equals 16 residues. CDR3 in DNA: TGTGCCAGCAGCCCCATGGGACAGGACGCAACCGGGGAGCTGTTTTTT. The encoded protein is CASSPMGQDATGELFF.

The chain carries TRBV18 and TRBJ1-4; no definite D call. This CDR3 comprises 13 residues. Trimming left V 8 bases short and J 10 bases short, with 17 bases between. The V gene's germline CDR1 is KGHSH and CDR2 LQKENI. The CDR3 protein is CASRLAEEGKLFF. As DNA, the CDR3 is TGTGCCAGCCGACTGGCTGAGGAGGGAAAACTGTTTTTT. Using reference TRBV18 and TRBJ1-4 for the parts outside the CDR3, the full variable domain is NAGVMQNPRHLVRRRGQEARLRCSPMKGHSHVYWYRQLPEEGLKFMVYLQKENIIDESGMPKERFSAEFPKEGPSILRIQQVVRGDSAAYFCASRLAEEGKLFFGSGTQLSVL.

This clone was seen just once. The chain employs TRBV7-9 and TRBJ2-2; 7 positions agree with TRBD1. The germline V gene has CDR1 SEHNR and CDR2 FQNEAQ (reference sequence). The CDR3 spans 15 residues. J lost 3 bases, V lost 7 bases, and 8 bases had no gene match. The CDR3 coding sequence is TGTGCCAGCATCATCCGGGACAGCTACACCGGGGAGCTGTTTTTT. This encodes CASIIRDSYTGELFF.

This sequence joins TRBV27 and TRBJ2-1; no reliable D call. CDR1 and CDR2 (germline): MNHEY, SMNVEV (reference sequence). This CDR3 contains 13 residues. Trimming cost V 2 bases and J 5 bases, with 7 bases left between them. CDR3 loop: CASSLPKNNEQFF. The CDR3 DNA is TGTGCCAGCAGTTTACCGAAAAACAATGAGCAGTTCTTC.

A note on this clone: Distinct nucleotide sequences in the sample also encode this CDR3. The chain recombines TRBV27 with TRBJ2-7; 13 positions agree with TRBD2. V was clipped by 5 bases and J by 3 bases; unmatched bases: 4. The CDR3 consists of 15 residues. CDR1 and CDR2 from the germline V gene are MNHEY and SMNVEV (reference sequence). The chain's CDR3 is CASSTGTSGVYEQYF. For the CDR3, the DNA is TGTGCCAGCAGTACCGGGACTAGCGGGGTCTACGAGCAGTACTTC.

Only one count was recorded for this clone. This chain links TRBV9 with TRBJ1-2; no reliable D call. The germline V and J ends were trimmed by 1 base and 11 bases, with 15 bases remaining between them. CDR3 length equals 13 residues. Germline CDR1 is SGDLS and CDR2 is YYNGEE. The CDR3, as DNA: TGTGCCAGCAGCGTATCAGAGGGCCTCGGATACACCTTC. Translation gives CASSVSEGLGYTF. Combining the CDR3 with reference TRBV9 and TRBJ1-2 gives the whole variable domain DSGVTQTPKHLITATGQRVTLRCSPRSGDLSVYWYQQSLDQGLQFLIQYYNGEERAKGNILERFSAQQFPDLHSELNLSSLELGDSALYFCASSVSEGLGYTFGSGTRLTVV.

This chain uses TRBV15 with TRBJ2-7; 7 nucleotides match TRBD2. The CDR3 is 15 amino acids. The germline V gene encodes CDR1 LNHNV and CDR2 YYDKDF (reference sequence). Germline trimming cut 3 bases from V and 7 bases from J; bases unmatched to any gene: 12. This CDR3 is CATSRSVGLWTEQYF. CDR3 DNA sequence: TGTGCCACCAGCAGGAGTGTGGGACTATGGACTGAGCAGTACTTC. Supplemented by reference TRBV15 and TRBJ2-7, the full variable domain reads DAMVIQNPRYQVTQFGKPVTLSCSQTLNHNVMYWYQQKSSQAPKLLFHYYDKDFNNEADTPDNFQSRRPNTSFCFLDIRSPGLGDTAMYLCATSRSVGLWTEQYFGPGTRLTVT.

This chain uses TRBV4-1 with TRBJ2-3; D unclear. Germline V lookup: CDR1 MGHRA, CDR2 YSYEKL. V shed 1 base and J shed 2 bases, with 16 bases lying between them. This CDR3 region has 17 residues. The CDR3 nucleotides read TGCGCCAGCAGCCAAGGGGTCGGGCCGCCTGACACAGATACGCAGTATTTT. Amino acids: CASSQGVGPPDTDTQYF.

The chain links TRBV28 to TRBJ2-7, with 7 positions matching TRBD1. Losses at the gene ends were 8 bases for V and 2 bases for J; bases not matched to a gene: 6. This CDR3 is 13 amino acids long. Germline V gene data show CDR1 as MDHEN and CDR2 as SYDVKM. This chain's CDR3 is CASDDRVTYEQYF. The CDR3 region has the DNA TGTGCCAGCGATGACAGGGTAACCTACGAGCAGTACTTC. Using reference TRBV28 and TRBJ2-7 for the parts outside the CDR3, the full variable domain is DVKVTQSSRYLVKRTGEKVFLECVQDMDHENMFWYRQDPGLGLRLIYFSYDVKMKEKGDIPEGYSVSREKKERFSLILESASTNQTSMYLCASDDRVTYEQYFGPGTRLTVT.

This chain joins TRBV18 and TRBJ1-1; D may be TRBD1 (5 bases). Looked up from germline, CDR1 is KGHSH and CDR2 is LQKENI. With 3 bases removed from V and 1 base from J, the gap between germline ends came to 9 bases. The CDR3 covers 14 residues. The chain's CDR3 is CASSPEQANTEAFF. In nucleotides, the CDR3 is TGTGCCAGCTCACCGGAACAGGCGAACACTGAAGCTTTCTTT.

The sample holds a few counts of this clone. The DNA for the CDR3 is TGTGCCAGCAGCAAAAGGAGGGGAGGCCGAGAGCATGGCTACACCTTC. Translation gives CASSKRRGGREHGYTF. This chain connects TRBV21-1 to TRBJ1-2. TRBV21-1 is described as a pseudogene. This CDR3 has 16 residues.

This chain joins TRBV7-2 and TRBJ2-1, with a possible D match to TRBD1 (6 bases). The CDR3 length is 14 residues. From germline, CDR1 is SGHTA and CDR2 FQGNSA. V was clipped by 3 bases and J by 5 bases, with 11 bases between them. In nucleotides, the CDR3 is TGTGCCAGCAGCTTTTATCCAGGGGACAATGAGCAGTTCTTC. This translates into CASSFYPGDNEQFF.

CDR3 sequence reads: CASSQGPALKETQYF. The CDR3 bases are TGCGCCAGCAGCCAAGGACCAGCCCTTAAAGAGACCCAGTACTTC. This chain uses TRBV4-3 with TRBJ2-5; D is uncertain. The germline V gene has CDR1 LGHNA and CDR2 YSLEER. The CDR3 is 15 amino acids. Trimming took off 1 base at V and 3 bases at J, with 12 bases between the two ends.

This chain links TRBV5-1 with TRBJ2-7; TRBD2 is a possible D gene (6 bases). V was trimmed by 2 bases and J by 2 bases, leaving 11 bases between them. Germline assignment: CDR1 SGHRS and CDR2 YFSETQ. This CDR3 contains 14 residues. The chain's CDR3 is CASSFGSGAYEQYF. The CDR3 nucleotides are TGCGCCAGCAGCTTCGGGAGCGGAGCCTACGAGCAGTACTTC.

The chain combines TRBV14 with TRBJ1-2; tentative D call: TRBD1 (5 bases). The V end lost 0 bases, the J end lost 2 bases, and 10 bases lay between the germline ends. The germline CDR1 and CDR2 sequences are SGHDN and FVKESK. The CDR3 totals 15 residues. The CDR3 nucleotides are TGTGCCAGCAGCCAAGATTACAGGCTGAACTATGGCTACACCTTC. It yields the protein CASSQDYRLNYGYTF.

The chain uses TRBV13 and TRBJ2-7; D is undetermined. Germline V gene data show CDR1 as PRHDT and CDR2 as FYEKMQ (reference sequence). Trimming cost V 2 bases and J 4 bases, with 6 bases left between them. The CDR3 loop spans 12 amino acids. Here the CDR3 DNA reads TGTGCCAGCAGCTTATTAACGTACGAGCAGTACTTC. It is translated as CASSLLTYEQYF.

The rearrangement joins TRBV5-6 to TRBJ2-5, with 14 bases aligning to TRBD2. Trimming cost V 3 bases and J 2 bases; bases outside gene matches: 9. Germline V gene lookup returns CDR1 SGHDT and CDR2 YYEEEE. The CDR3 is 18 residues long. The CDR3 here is CASSYPGLAGAKQETQYF. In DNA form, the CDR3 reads TGTGCCAGCAGCTACCCGGGACTAGCGGGAGCGAAACAAGAGACCCAGTACTTC.

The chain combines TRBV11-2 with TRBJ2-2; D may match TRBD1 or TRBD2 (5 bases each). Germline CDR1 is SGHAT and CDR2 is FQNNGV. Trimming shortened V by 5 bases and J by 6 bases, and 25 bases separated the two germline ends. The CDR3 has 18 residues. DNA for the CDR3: TGTGCCAGCAGCCTCCCATGGGGGTTAGCCACCGGGCCCGGGGAGCTGTTTTTT. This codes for CASSLPWGLATGPGELFF.

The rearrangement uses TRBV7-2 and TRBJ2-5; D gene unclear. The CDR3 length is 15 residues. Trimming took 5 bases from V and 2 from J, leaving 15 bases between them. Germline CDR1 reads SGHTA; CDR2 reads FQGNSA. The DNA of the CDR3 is TGTGCCAGCAGCCCCGCCCCGAGGCTACAAGAGACCCAGTACTTC. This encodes CASSPAPRLQETQYF. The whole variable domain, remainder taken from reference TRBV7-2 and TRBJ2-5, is GAGVSQSPSNKVTEKGKDVELRCDPISGHTALYWYRQSLGQGLEFLIYFQGNSAPDKSGLPSDRFSAERTGGSVSTLTIQRTQQEDSAVYLCASSPAPRLQETQYFGPGTRLLVL.

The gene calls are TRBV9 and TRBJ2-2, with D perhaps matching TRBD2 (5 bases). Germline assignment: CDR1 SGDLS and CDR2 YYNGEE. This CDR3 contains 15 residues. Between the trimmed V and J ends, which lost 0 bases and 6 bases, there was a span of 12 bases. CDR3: CASSVDGGSPGELFF. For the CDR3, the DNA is TGTGCCAGCAGCGTAGATGGCGGGTCCCCCGGGGAGCTGTTTTTT.

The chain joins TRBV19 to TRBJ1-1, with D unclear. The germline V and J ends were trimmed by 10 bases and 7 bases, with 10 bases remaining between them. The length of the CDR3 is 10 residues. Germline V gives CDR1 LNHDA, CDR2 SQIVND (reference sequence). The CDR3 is CATSHGEAFF. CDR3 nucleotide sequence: TGTGCCACCTCCCATGGTGAAGCTTTCTTT.

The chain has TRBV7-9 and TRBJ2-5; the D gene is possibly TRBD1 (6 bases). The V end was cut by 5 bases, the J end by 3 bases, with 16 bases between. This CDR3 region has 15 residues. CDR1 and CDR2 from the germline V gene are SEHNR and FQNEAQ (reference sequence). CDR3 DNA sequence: TGTGCCAGCAGCCTGAGACAGGAGCTTAAAGAGACCCAGTACTTC. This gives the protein CASSLRQELKETQYF. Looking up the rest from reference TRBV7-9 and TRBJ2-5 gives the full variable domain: DTGVSQNPRHKITKRGQNVTFRCDPISEHNRLYWYRQTLGQGPEFLTYFQNEAQLEKSRLLSDRFSAERPKGSFSTLEIQRTEQGDSAMYLCASSLRQELKETQYFGPGTRLLVL.